The entry below gives a single T cell receptor (beta chain) sequence along with its context. The target of this receptor is not known. Base qualities are not provided; no much larger clone lies one nucleotide away. CDR1 and CDR2, per the germline V gene, are SGHAT and FQNNGV. V is clipped by 2 bases and J by 5 bases, and the sequence between their germline boundaries is 12 bases long. Inclusive of the bounding cysteine and phenylalanine, the CDR3 is 15 residues long. Only the CDR3 DNA stays, 45 bases, in frame from base 1. TCR beta CDR3 regions were sequenced from DNA using the immunoSEQ Assay. Per the source publication's procedure: To compute T cell density, TCR beta template counts were normalized to usable DNA, which was estimated by amplifying housekeeping genes. Richness was estimated using the preseqR package, with extrapolation to 400,000 templates for PBMC samples and to 120,000 templates for tissue samples. Clonality was taken to be one minus Pielou's evenness. To identify tissue-enriched TCRs, differential abundance testing was run on productive amino-acid clonotypes with a minimum total count of 5 and an alpha of 0.1. The Jaccard Index and the Morisita Overlap Index were used to measure how much the repertoires overlapped between compartments. TCR beta CDR3s were clustered by GLIPH together with public tetramer-defined viral CDR3s, and at least three viral sequences plus V-gene enrichment were required for viral motifs. Imported from immuneACCESS, the table was reduced by TCRdb to in-frame sequences with V and J called. These copies leave out some clones; in studies compared against another copy, an unresolved V gene accounts for under half, and the cause of the remainder is not known. The V and J calls and clone size come from that table; D and trimming were worked out from the DNA. The sample table contains tens of thousands of clones; only one count was recorded for approximately 86% of them. 7.1% of the sample is held by the ten biggest clonotypes.

This sample was included in a study of T cells in localized non-small cell lung cancer (TCRdb year 2020). For context, the study as a whole: The study examined T cell repertoires in 200 to 300 patients with early-stage NSCLC and compared tumors with uninvolved tumor-adjacent lungs. The cohort comprised a few hundred treatment-naïve NSCLC patients with resected, localized lung tumors. NSCLC patients had a mean age of roughly 66 years, and more than 120 were male and about a hundred female. General findings and caveats noted by the study authors: Because the study design was exploratory, TCR variables were selected using unadjusted p-values without false-discovery rate correction. Of the top 100 tumor clones, a median of 57 were detected in paired uninvolved adjacent lung; roughly 29 were also among that lung's top 100. Because multi-region tumor sequencing was not done, intratumor heterogeneity could not be ruled out. Longer overall survival was associated with higher T cell density in blood, whereas shorter survival was associated with higher clonality in adjacent lung. Uninvolved tumor-adjacent lung showed the highest T cell clonality, higher than tumor, which suggests more focused antigenic responses in the uninvolved tumor-adjacent lung.

At diagnosis, tumor, uninvolved tumor-adjacent lung and peripheral blood were collected and then preserved as a mix of FFPE and fresh-frozen material. For TCR repertoire profiling, the blood samples were analyzed as peripheral blood mononuclear cells. This receptor was obtained from a woman aged 18 to 55 with stage III lung adenocarcinoma. Here the chain combines TRBV11-2 and TRBJ2-2; the D region possibly corresponds to TRBD2 (5 bases align). The source was peripheral blood, collected before any cancer treatment. The nucleotide sequence reads TGTGCCAGCAGCTTAACGGGGAAGGCGACCGGGGAGCTGTTTTTT. This codes for CASSLTGKATGELFF.